This T cell receptor (beta chain) was recorded in a study of shared clonotypes between healthy human individuals. Overall study context: The composition of the donors was a couple of women and a few men aged 18 to 49. Researchers assigned three CD4 naive, three CD4 memory, two CD8 naive and one CD8 memory plate to each donor. Study findings and constraints: Few donors restricted represented genetic and exposure-history diversity.

Note on this clone: Its specificity is not known.

The assay was immunoSEQ multiplex PCR, and TCRdb's table has in-frame clones only and misses some. The sample has roughly 770,000 clones; about 96% are singletons. Trimming left V 0 bases short and J 5 bases short, with 17 bases between. Germline CDR1 MNHNY, CDR2 SVGAGI (reference sequence). CDR3 length equals 16 residues. CD45RO-negative, CCR7-positively selected cells formed the naive CD8 fraction, excluding terminally differentiated effector memory CD45RA+ cells. Donors comprised healthy HIV-negative adults lacking recent acute infections or vaccinations. The clonotype originates from a young man in good health. The sequenced sample was naive CD8+ T cells sorted from blood. This chain uses TRBV6-6 with TRBJ2-7; a weak D match, TRBD2 (5 bases). The CDR3 coding sequence is TGTGCCAGCAGTTACTCGAACGCACCGAGGAGGCACGAGCAGTACTTC. It is translated as CASSYSNAPRRHEQYF.